This T cell receptor (beta chain) was sequenced for a study of shared clonotypes between healthy human individuals. Across the study: Three CD4 naive, three CD4 memory, two CD8 naive and one CD8 memory plate were used per donor.

The CDR3 is 13 residues long. Trimming took off 5 bases at V and 3 bases at J, with 7 bases between the two ends. Per germline, CDR1 MDHEN and CDR2 SYDVKM. Clones were read by immunoSEQ multiplex PCR, and TCRdb kept only the in-frame ones, dropping some. The repertoire holds 560,000 or so clones, about 96% seen once, with about 0.12% in the top ten. Only CD45RO-negative cells positively selected for CCR7 counted as naive CD8 cells, so terminally differentiated effector memory CD45RA+ cells were excluded. This chain joins TRBV28 and TRBJ2-2; D is unclear. This TCR derives from a woman aged 25-40 years in good health. The specimen was naive CD8+ T cells sorted from blood. The CDR3 sequence is CASSTLDTGELFF. CDR3 sequence (DNA): TGTGCCAGCAGTACCCTAGACACCGGGGAGCTGTTTTTT.